This passage covers 20 T cell receptor beta chains from one sample sequenced in a study of cytomegalovirus exposure and HLA in healthy donors. PCR primers comprised 60 Vbeta and 13 Jbeta primers. Repertoires were generated with immunoSEQ multiplex PCR, while TCRdb's copy carries only in-frame clones and drops some. The table has 150,000 to 200,000 clones, roughly 65% seen once. Material for sequencing was PBMCs. These receptors were taken from a man between 18 and 29 years old in good health and CMV-seropositive.

The chain combines TRBV5-4 with TRBJ2-1; D is undetermined. The germline V and J ends were trimmed by 3 bases and 4 bases, with 8 bases remaining between them. The CDR3 extends over 13 amino acids. CDR1 SGHNT and CDR2 YYREEE come from the germline V gene (reference sequence). CDR3 amino acids: CASSSPGYNEQFF. The CDR3 DNA is TGTGCCAGCAGCTCCCCCGGTTACAATGAGCAGTTCTTC. Drawing the rest from reference TRBV5-4 and TRBJ2-1, the complete variable domain is ETGVTQSPTHLIKTRGQQVTLRCSSQSGHNTVSWYQQALGQGPQFIFQYYREEENGRGNFPPRFSGLQFPNYSSELNVNALELDDSALYLCASSSPGYNEQFFGPGTRLTVL.

This clone was detected only a few times. The rearrangement links TRBV27 to TRBJ1-5; D gene unclear. Germline CDR1 is MNHEY and CDR2 is SMNVEV (reference sequence). This CDR3 region has 14 residues. Deletions cut 5 bases from V and 8 bases from J, with 16 bases between. The CDR3 sequence: CASSPGSTREPQHF. The CDR3 coding sequence is TGTGCCAGCAGTCCCGGGTCTACGCGGGAGCCCCAGCATTTT.

This clone was picked up a small number of times. Distinct nucleotide sequences in the sample also encode this CDR3. The rearrangement uses TRBV6-5 and TRBJ2-1; perhaps TRBD1 as D (5 bases). This CDR3 comprises 13 residues. The V gene's germline CDR1 is MNHEY and CDR2 SVGAGI. The V end lost 2 bases, the J end lost 5 bases, and 7 bases lay between the germline ends. CDR3 amino acids: CASSYPGNNEQFF. Written as DNA, the CDR3 is TGTGCCAGCAGTTACCCAGGGAACAATGAGCAGTTCTTC.

The chain combines TRBV5-1 with TRBJ1-4; D is perhaps TRBD1 (6 bases). Germline values: CDR1 SGHRS, CDR2 YFSETQ. The CDR3 runs to 15 residues. Trimming pared 0 bases from V and 9 bases from J, leaving 15 bases between. The CDR3 is CASSLAGGAEKKLFF. CDR3 DNA: TGCGCCAGCAGCTTGGCCGGGGGGGCTGAGAAAAAACTGTTTTTT.

The chain carries TRBV7-3 and TRBJ2-2, with 10 bases lining up with TRBD2. The V segment lost 5 bases and the J segment 0 bases; nucleotides outside the gene matches: 3. From germline, CDR1 is SGHTA and CDR2 FQGTGA. The CDR3 covers 16 residues. The chain's CDR3 is CASSPAGGPNTGELFF. In DNA form, the CDR3 reads TGTGCCAGCAGCCCAGCGGGGGGGCCGAACACCGGGGAGCTGTTTTTT.

This clone was seen only once. The chain carries TRBV28 and TRBJ1-2; 7 bases align to TRBD1. Germline lookup yields CDR1 MDHEN and CDR2 SYDVKM. The trim removed 3 bases at V and 5 bases at J, leaving 6 bases unmatched. The CDR3 consists of 14 residues. The CDR3 here is CASSFSYRGYGYTF. The CDR3 nucleotides read TGTGCCAGCAGTTTCTCCTACAGGGGATATGGCTACACCTTC.

The V and J genes are TRBV28 and TRBJ1-5, with no clear D. Trimming took off 6 bases at V and 6 bases at J, with 9 bases between the two ends. CDR1 and CDR2 (germline): MDHEN, SYDVKM. CDR3 length: 12 amino acids. The CDR3 DNA follows: TGTGCCAGCAGACCTCCGGGTCAGCCCCAGCATTTT. As protein: CASRPPGQPQHF. The variable domain in full, with the rest retrieved from reference TRBV28 and TRBJ1-5, is DVKVTQSSRYLVKRTGEKVFLECVQDMDHENMFWYRQDPGLGLRLIYFSYDVKMKEKGDIPEGYSVSREKKERFSLILESASTNQTSMYLCASRPPGQPQHFGDGTRLSIL.

This chain connects TRBV7-6 to TRBJ1-3, with TRBD1 matching 9 bases. The CDR3 has 14 amino acids. J gave up 4 bases and V 5 bases, and 3 bases lay outside the gene matches. Germline V gene data show CDR1 as SGHVS and CDR2 as FNYEAQ. The CDR3 coding sequence is TGTGCCAGCAGCAGGGACAGGGTGGGAAACACCATATATTTT. It encodes CASSRDRVGNTIYF.

V is TRBV28 and J is TRBJ1-2, with a tentative D call TRBD1 (5 bases). The CDR3 sequence is 14 residues long. Trimming stripped 9 bases from V and 0 bases from J, with 14 bases between. The germline V gene encodes CDR1 MDHEN and CDR2 SYDVKM. The CDR3 region is CASQGALTNYGYTF. The DNA for the CDR3 is TGTGCCAGTCAAGGGGCGCTAACTAACTATGGCTACACCTTC.

The chain uses TRBV9 and TRBJ1-1; D is ambiguous. Germline V gene lookup returns CDR1 SGDLS and CDR2 YYNGEE. The CDR3 is 14 residues long. Trimming stripped 0 bases from V and 1 base from J, with 7 bases between. The CDR3 sequence is CASSVALGNTEAFF. CDR3 in DNA: TGTGCCAGCAGCGTAGCTCTCGGGAACACTGAAGCTTTCTTT.

The V and J genes are TRBV10-3 and TRBJ1-3, with D possibly being TRBD1 (6 bases). There are 14 residues in the CDR3. The V gene's germline CDR1 is ENHRY and CDR2 SYGVKD. Between the trimmed V and J ends, which lost 7 bases and 3 bases, there was a span of 13 bases. The DNA for the CDR3 is TGTGCCATCAACCCTACAGGGAGTGGAAACACCATATATTTT. Translation gives CAINPTGSGNTIYF.

The gene calls are TRBV28 and TRBJ1-5; a possible D gene is TRBD1 (5 bases). This CDR3 is built from 15 residues. Deletions cut 6 bases from V and 5 bases from J, with 17 bases between. The germline gives CDR1 MDHEN, CDR2 SYDVKM. The CDR3 bases are TGTGCCAGCAGGACTCCGAGTCAGGGTCATCAGCCCCAGCATTTT. Its protein product is CASRTPSQGHQPQHF.

V usage is TRBV4-1 and J usage is TRBJ2-3; TRBD2 is a possible D gene (6 bases). Between the trimmed V and J ends, which lost 7 bases and 0 bases, there was a span of 17 bases. Germline V gene data show CDR1 as MGHRA and CDR2 as YSYEKL. The CDR3 runs 16 residues. CDR3 sequence: CASTTPLGGSTDTQYF. The CDR3 DNA sequence: TGCGCCAGCACCACACCCCTGGGGGGAAGCACAGATACGCAGTATTTT.

This clone appeared a few times. The V gene is TRBV4-1, the J gene TRBJ2-1, with a possible D match to TRBD2 (6 bases). This CDR3 region has 15 residues. The V end lost 1 base, the J end lost 6 bases, and 13 bases lay between the germline ends. Germline CDR1 reads MGHRA; CDR2 reads YSYEKL. CDR3 DNA: TGCGCCAGCAGCCAAGTGGGCGGGAACGTCAATGAGCAGTTCTTC. Protein: CASSQVGGNVNEQFF.

V is TRBV30 and J is TRBJ1-1; TRBD1 aligns across 7 bases. This CDR3 is 13 amino acids long. Germline CDR1 GTSNPN, CDR2 SVGIG (reference sequence). Trimming cost V 3 bases and J 5 bases; bases outside gene matches: 6. This CDR3 reads CAWRGRTGTEAFF. The DNA for the CDR3 is TGTGCCTGGAGGGGCCGGACAGGTACTGAAGCTTTCTTT.

This clone is labeled as medium-sized (0.01 to 0.1%). V is TRBV28 and J is TRBJ2-2, with 10 nucleotides matching TRBD1. V gave up 5 bases and J gave up 7 bases; unmatched junction bases: 7. In germline, CDR1 is MDHEN, CDR2 SYDVKM. The CDR3 runs 15 residues. CDR3 region: CASSTRQGADGELFF. The DNA for the CDR3 is TGTGCCAGCAGTACCAGACAGGGGGCGGACGGGGAGCTGTTTTTT.

In this sample, this clone turned up a few times. The V gene is TRBV27, the J gene TRBJ1-5, with D unresolved. The CDR3 spans 15 residues. Germline assignment: CDR1 MNHEY and CDR2 SMNVEV (reference sequence). With 0 bases removed from V and 4 bases from J, the gap between germline ends came to 10 bases. This chain's CDR3 is CASSLSGSPNQPQHF. Written as DNA, the CDR3 is TGTGCCAGCAGTTTATCGGGCTCTCCGAATCAGCCCCAGCATTTT.

The rearrangement links TRBV10-3 to TRBJ1-3; no clear D gene. The CDR3 is 16 residues long. Looked up from germline, CDR1 is ENHRY and CDR2 is SYGVKD. V shed 5 bases and J shed 0 bases, with 14 bases lying between them. The CDR3 loop reads CAISPLDGVSGNTIYF. Written as DNA, the CDR3 is TGTGCCATCAGTCCCTTAGACGGGGTCTCTGGAAACACCATATATTTT.

The genes are TRBV5-1 and TRBJ2-7; 7 bases match TRBD2. Germline loops: CDR1 SGHRS, CDR2 YFSETQ. The V segment lost 0 bases and the J segment 5 bases; nucleotides outside the gene matches: 8. The CDR3 has 15 residues. The CDR3 sequence is CASSLEGSGWDEQYV. Written as DNA, the CDR3 is TGCGCCAGCAGCTTGGAGGGTAGCGGGTGGGACGAGCAGTACGTC.

The rearrangement links TRBV14 to TRBJ1-2, with TRBD1 as a possible D gene (6 bases). Germline V gives CDR1 SGHDN, CDR2 FVKESK. This CDR3 is built from 16 residues. Deletions cut 1 base from V and 4 bases from J, with 16 bases between. The CDR3 is CASSQGQGTSGYGYTF. CDR3 bases: TGTGCCAGCAGCCAAGGGCAGGGGACGAGCGGCTATGGCTACACCTTC.